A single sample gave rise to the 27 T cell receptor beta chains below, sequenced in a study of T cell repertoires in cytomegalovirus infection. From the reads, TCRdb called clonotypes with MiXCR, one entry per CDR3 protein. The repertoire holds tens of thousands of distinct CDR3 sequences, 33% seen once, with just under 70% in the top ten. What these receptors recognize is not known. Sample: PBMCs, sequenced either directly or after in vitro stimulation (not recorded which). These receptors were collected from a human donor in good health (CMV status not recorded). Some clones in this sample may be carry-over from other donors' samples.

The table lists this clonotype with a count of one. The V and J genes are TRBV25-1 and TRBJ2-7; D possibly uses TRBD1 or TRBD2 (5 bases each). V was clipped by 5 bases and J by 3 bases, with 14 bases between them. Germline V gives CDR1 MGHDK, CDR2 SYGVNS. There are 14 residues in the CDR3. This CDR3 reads CASSQPGPLYEQYF. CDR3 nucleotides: TGTGCCAGCAGTCAACCGGGACCGCTCTACGAGCAGTACTTC.

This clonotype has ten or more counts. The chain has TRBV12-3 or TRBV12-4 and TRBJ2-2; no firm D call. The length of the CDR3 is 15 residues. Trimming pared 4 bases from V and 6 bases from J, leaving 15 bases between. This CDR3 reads CASSWGSYIPGELFF. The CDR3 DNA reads TGTGCCAGCAGTTGGGGATCGTATATCCCCGGGGAGCTGTTTTTT.

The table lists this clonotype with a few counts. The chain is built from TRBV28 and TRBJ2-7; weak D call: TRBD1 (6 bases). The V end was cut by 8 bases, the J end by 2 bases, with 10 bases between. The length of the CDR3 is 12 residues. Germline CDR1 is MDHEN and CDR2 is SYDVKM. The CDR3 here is CASRDIAYEQYF. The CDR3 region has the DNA TGTGCCAGCCGGGACATCGCCTACGAGCAGTACTTC.

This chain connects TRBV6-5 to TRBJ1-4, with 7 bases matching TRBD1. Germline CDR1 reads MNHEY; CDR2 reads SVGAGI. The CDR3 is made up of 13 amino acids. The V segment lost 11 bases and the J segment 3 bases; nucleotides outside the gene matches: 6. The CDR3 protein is CASRTGPNEKLFF. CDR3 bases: TGTGCCTCACGGACAGGTCCTAATGAAAAACTGTTTTTT.

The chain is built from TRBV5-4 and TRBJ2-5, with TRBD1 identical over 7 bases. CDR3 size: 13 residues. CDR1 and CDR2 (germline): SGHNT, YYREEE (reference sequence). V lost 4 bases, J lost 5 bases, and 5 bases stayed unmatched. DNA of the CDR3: TGTGCCAGCAGCGTTACAGGGGAGGAGACCCAGTACTTC. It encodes CASSVTGEETQYF.

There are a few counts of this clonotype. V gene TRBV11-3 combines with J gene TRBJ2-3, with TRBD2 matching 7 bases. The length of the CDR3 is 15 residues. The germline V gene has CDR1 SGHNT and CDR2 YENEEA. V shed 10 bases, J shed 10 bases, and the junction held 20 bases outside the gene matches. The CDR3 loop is CAIPKVERDPPAQYF. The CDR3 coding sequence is TGTGCCATCCCGAAAGTCGAGCGGGACCCACCGGCGCAGTATTTT.

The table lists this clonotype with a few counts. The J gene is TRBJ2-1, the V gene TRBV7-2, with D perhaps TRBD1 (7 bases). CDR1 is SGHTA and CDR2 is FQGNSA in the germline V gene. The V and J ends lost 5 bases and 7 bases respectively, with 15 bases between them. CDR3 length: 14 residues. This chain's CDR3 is CASSPHQGGNEQFF. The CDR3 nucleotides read TGTGCCAGCAGCCCCCACCAGGGGGGAAATGAGCAGTTCTTC.

CDR3 sequence reads: CASSFWQGPNEQFF. CDR3 nucleotides: TGTGCCAGCAGTTTTTGGCAGGGGCCGAATGAGCAGTTCTTC. The chain employs TRBV12-3 or TRBV12-4 and TRBJ2-1; a weak D match, TRBD1 (6 bases). V was pared by 3 bases and J by 7 bases, with 13 bases between. The CDR3 covers 14 residues.

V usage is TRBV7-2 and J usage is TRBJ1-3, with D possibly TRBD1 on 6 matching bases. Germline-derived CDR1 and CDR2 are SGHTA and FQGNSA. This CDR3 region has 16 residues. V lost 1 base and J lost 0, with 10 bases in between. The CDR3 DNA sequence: TGTGCCAGCAGCTTAGTGGGCAGGGGCTCTGGAAACACCATATATTTT. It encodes CASSLVGRGSGNTIYF.

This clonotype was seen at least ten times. Here the CDR3 reads CASSITSGNNNEQFF. The CDR3 DNA is TGTGCCAGCAGCATTACTAGCGGGAACAACAATGAGCAGTTCTTC. V gene TRBV7-2 combines with J gene TRBJ2-1; TRBD2 agrees at 10 bases. Germline CDR1 reads SGHTA; CDR2 reads FQGNSA. The CDR3 has 15 residues. J lost 5 bases, V lost 5 bases, and 6 bases had no gene match.

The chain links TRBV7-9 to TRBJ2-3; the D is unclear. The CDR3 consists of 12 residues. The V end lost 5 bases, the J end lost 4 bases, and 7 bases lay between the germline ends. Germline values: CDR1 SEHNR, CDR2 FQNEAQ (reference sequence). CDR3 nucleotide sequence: TGTGCCAGCAGCCAACGACCAGATACGCAGTATTTT. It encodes CASSQRPDTQYF. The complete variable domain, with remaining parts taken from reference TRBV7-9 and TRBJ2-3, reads DTGVSQNPRHKITKRGQNVTFRCDPISEHNRLYWYRQTLGQGPEFLTYFQNEAQLEKSRLLSDRFSAERPKGSFSTLEIQRTEQGDSAMYLCASSQRPDTQYFGPGTRLTVL.

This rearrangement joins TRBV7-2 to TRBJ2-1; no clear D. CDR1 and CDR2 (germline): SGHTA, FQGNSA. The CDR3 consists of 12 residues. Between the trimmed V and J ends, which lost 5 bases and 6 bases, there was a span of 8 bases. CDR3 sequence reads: CASSRDINEQFF. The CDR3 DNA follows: TGTGCCAGCAGCCGTGACATCAATGAGCAGTTCTTC.

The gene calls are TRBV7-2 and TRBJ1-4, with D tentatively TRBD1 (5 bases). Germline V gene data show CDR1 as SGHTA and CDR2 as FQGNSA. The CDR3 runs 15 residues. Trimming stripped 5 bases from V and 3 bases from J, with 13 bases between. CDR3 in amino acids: CASSNNGGANEKLFF. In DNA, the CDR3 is TGTGCCAGCAGCAACAACGGGGGGGCTAATGAAAAACTGTTTTTT.

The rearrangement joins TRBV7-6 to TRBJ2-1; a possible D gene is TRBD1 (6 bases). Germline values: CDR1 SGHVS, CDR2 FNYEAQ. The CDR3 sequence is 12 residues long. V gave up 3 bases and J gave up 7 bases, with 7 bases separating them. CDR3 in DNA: TGTGCCAGCAGCTTCCAGGGGAATGAGCAGTTCTTC. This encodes CASSFQGNEQFF.

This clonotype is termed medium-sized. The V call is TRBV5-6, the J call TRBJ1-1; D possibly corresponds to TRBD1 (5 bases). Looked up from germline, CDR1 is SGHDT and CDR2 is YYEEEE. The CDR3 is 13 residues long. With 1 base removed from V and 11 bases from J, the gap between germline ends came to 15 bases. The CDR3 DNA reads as TGTGCCAGCAGCTTGTCACCGCCGGGGGTGGCTTTCTTT. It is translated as CASSLSPPGVAFF.

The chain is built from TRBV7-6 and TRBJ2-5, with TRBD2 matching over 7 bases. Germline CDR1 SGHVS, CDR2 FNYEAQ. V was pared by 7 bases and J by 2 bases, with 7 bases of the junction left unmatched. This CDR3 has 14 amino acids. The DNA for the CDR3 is TGTGCCAGCACCGGGCTAGCGGAGCAAGAGACCCAGTACTTC. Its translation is CASTGLAEQETQYF.

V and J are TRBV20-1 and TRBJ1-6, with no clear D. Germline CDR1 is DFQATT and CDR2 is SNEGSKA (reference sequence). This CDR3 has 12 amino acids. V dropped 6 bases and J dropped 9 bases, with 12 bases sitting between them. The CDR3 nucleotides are TGCAGTGCCGGGAGATCAGGTTCACCCCTCCACTTT. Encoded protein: CSAGRSGSPLHF.

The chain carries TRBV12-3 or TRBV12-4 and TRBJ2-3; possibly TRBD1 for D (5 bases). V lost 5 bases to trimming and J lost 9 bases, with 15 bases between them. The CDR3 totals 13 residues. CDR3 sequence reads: CASSIRTSGTQYF. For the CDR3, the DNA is TGTGCCAGCAGTATCCGTACTTCAGGGACGCAGTATTTT.

Here the CDR3 DNA reads TGTGCCAGCAGCTGGGGGGACAGGGCGACACCCCTCCACTTT. Translated, it gives CASSWGDRATPLHF. The gene calls are TRBV7-2 and TRBJ1-6; TRBD1 agrees at 9 bases. Trimming took 4 bases from V and 11 from J; bases not matched to a gene: 6. Looked up from germline, CDR1 is SGHTA and CDR2 is FQGNSA. This CDR3 spans 14 amino acids.

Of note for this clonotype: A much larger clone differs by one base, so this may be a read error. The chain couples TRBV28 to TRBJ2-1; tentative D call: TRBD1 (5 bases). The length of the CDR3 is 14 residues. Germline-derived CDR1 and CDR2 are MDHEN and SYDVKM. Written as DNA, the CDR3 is TGTGCCAGCATTGGTCTTAGGGGCTACAGTGAGCAGTTCTTC. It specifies CASIGLRGYSEQFF.

The CDR3 coding sequence is TGCAGTGCTGGATCCCTGCTAGAGTTCCACAATGAGCAGTTCTTC. Amino acids: CSAGSLLEFHNEQFF. This chain joins TRBV20-1 and TRBJ2-1, with no clear D. The CDR3 runs to 15 residues. Germline loops: CDR1 DFQATT, CDR2 SNEGSKA (reference sequence). Trimming shortened V by 5 bases and J by 5 bases, and 19 bases separated the two germline ends.

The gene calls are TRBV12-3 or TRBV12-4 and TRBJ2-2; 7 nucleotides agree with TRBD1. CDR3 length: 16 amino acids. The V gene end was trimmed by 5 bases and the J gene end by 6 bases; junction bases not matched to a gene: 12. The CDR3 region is CASSPRQGKSPGELFF. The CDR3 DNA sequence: TGTGCCAGCAGTCCCAGACAGGGAAAGTCCCCCGGGGAGCTGTTTTTT.

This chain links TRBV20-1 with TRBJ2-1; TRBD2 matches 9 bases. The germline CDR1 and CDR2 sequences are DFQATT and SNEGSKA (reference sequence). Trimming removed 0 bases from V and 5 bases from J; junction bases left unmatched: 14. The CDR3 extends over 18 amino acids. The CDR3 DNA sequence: TGCAGTGCTAGAGATGGGTCTAGCGGGGTCCCGACCCACAATGAGCAGTTCTTC. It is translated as CSARDGSSGVPTHNEQFF.

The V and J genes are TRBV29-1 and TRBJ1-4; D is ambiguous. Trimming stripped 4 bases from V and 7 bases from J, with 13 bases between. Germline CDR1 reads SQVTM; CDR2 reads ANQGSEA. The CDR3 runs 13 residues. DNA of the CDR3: TGCAGCGTTGTAGGGCCCAGAGGTGAAAAACTGTTTTTT. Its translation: CSVVGPRGEKLFF.

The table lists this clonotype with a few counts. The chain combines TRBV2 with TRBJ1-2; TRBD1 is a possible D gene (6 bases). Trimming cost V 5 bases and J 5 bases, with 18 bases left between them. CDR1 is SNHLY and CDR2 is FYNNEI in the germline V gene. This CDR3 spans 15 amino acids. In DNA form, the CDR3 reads TGTGCCAGCAGTTCACGCAGGGGAATTAGTTATGGCTACACCTTC. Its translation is CASSSRRGISYGYTF.

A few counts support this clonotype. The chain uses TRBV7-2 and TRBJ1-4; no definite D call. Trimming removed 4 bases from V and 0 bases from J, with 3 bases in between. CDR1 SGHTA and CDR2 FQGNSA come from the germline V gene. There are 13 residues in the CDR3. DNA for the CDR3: TGTGCCAGCAGCTCTTCAACTAATGAAAAACTGTTTTTT. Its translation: CASSSSTNEKLFF. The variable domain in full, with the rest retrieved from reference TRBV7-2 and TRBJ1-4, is GAGVSQSPSNKVTEKGKDVELRCDPISGHTALYWYRQSLGQGLEFLIYFQGNSAPDKSGLPSDRFSAERTGGSVSTLTIQRTQQEDSAVYLCASSSSTNEKLFFGSGTQLSVL.

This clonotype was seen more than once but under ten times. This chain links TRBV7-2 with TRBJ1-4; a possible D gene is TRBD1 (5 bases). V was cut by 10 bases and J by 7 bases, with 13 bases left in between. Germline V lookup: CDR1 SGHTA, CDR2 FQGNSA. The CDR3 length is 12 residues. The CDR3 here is CAIRQGGEKLFF. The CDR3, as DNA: TGTGCCATCCGGCAGGGTGGTGAAAAACTGTTTTTT.